The present T cell receptor (beta chain) was sequenced within a study of multiple sclerosis patients with progressive multifocal leukoencephalopathy. Clones were sequenced by immunoSEQ multiplex PCR, and TCRdb holds only the in-frame ones, with some missing. Counted here are under 40,000 clones, 80% to 95% occurring once; the ten biggest clones make up less than 2%. CDR3 length: 15 amino acids. V was pared by 0 bases and J by 3 bases, with 2 bases of the junction left unmatched. The V gene's germline CDR1 is MGHDK and CDR2 SYGVNS. Time point described: before natalizumab initiation. The TCR was taken from a man in his thirties or forties with multiple sclerosis. The chain employs TRBV25-1 and TRBJ2-3; 8 bases are shared with TRBD1. The specimen sequenced was PBMCs. The CDR3 reads CASSEYGQGTDTQYF. CDR3 in DNA: TGTGCCAGCAGTGAATACGGACAGGGTACAGATACGCAGTATTTT.